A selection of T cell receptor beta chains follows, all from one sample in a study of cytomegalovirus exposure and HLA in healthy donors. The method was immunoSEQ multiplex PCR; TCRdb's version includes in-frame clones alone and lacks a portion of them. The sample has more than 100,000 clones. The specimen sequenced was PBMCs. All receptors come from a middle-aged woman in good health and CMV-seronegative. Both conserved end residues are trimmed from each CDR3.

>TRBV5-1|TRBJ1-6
ASSLAPTGGDSPLH
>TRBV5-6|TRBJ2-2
ASSLGTATNTGELF
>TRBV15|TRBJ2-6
ATSLRGSGANVLT
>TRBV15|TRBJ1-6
ATSSLAGVNNSPLH
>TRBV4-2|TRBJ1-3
ASSQDRSSGNTIY
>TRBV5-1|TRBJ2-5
ASSLEGRETQY
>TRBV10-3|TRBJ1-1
AIRQGNTEAF
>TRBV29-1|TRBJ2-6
SVEWSGANVLT
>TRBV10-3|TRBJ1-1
AISESKGQGGPEAF
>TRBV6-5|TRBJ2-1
ASIRQPGGYNEQF
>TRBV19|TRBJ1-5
ATNTEEGRSQPQH
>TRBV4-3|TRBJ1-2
ASSQDRQEFNYGYT
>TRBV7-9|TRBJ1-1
ASSGGTGDEAF
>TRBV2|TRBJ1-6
ASSDRGIYNSPLH
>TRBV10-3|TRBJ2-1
AITGSPDNEQF
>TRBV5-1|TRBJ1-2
ASSLNGGYGYT
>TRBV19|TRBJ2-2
ASSILTGVGGGELF
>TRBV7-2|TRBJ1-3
ASRPQSSGNTIY
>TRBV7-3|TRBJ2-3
ASSLRASTDTQY
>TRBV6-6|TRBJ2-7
ASRSNYEQY
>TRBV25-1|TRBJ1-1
ASSGRTTGEAF
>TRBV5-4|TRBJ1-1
ASSLEGQGVAF